This T cell receptor (beta chain) was found in a study of blood T cell repertoires in COVID-19. Overall study: Sites across the United States, Italy and Spain contributed samples from acute and convalescent COVID-19. PBMCs, B-cell-depleted T cells, or T cells were the source of the cDNA or gDNA that made up the material.

In the original workflow: Reference gene primer amplification gave nucleated cell count estimates. Profiled with immunoSEQ multiplex PCR; TCRdb holds only in-frame clones, not every one. Clonal size and the V and J genes are those of that table, whereas D and trimming came from the DNA. This table holds about 400,000 clones, around 88% found once. Germline assignment: CDR1 KGHSH and CDR2 LQKENI. V was pared by 3 bases and J by 6 bases, with 17 bases between. The CDR3 is 15 residues long. This clonotype was sampled from a woman aged 25 to 39 with acute or convalescent COVID-19. The rearrangement joins TRBV18 to TRBJ2-5, with a tentative D call TRBD2 (6 bases). Material for sequencing was peripheral blood. CDR3 sequence: CASSPGTGLIKTQYF. The CDR3 DNA reads as TGTGCCAGCTCACCCGGGACTGGACTCATAAAGACCCAGTACTTC. The full variable domain, with the rest looked up from reference TRBV18 and TRBJ2-5, is NAGVMQNPRHLVRRRGQEARLRCSPMKGHSHVYWYRQLPEEGLKFMVYLQKENIIDESGMPKERFSAEFPKEGPSILRIQQVVRGDSAAYFCASSPGTGLIKTQYFGPGTRLLVL.